These 2 T cell receptor beta chains share one sample of origin, sequenced in a study of T cells in Graves' hyperthyroidism and ophthalmopathy (dated by TCRdb to between 2018 and 2021). Libraries were constructed by multiplex PCR. The instrument was an Illumina HiSeq 2000. The TCR beta CDR3 regions were amplified from RNA transcripts. A first-round RT-PCR of the TCR CDR3 used the HTBI primer set with the Qiagen OneStep RT-PCR kit. TCRdb reran the public reads through fastp at Q25 and MiXCR, keeping productive beta chains. CDR3 protein duplicates are merged, each entry listing the most common genes and DNA. The sample table shows around 350,000 distinct CDR3 sequences, and roughly 25% are seen once. The top ten constitute about 70% of the sample. What was sequenced was blood. These receptors were taken from a man aged 45-65 years with Graves' hyperthyroidism.

This rearrangement joins TRBV7-3 to TRBJ2-7, with a tentative D call TRBD2 (5 bases). The CDR3 runs to 13 residues. Trimming took 6 bases from V and 3 from J, leaving 12 bases between them. Germline lookup yields CDR1 SGHTA and CDR2 FQGTGA. CDR3 in amino acids: CASSESGYYEQYF. The CDR3 DNA is TGTGCCAGCAGTGAAAGCGGCTACTACGAGCAGTACTTC.

The chain uses TRBV6-1 and TRBJ1-5, with D tentatively TRBD1 (6 bases). Germline V lookup: CDR1 MNHNS, CDR2 SASEGT. V was pared by 8 bases and J by 3 bases, with 14 bases between. The CDR3 consists of 14 residues. Written as DNA, the CDR3 is TGTGCCAGCTGGGAGGGGGGGGACAATCAGCCCCAGCATTTT. Protein product: CASWEGGDNQPQHF.